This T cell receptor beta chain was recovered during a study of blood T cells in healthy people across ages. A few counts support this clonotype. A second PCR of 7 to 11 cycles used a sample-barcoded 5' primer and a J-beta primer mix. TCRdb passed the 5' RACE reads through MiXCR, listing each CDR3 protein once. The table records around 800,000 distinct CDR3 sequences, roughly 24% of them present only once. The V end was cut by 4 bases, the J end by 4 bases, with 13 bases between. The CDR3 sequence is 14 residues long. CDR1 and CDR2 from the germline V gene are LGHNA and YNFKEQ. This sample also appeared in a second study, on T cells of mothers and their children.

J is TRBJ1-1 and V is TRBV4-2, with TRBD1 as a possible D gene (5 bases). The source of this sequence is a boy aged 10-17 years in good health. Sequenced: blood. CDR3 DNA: TGTGCCAGCAGCCTTCGACAGTCGAGCACTGAAGCTTTCTTT. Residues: CASSLRQSSTEAFF.